This T cell receptor beta chain emerged from a study of lung T cells in sarcoidosis with Löfgren's syndrome. Looking at the study overall: Repertoire analyses centered on Löfgren's syndrome patients.

On this clonotype itself: A much larger clonotype is one base distant, so this may be a read error.

TCRdb independently ran MiXCR on the reads; one entry per CDR3 protein. The table records 60,000 to 70,000 distinct CDR3 sequences, 21% of them present only once. The CDR3 has 15 residues. The V end lost 2 bases, the J end lost 4 bases, and 12 bases lay between the germline ends. The V gene's germline CDR1 is SEHNR and CDR2 FQNEAQ (reference sequence). The sequenced sample consisted of CD4+ T cells from PBMCs. This clonotype was sampled from a human donor with sarcoidosis (Löfgren's syndrome or another form), or a control subject (not recorded which). This sequence joins TRBV7-9 and TRBJ1-3, with D unresolved. This chain's CDR3 is CASSLKAQIGNTIYF. DNA for the CDR3: TGTGCCAGCAGCTTAAAGGCACAGATCGGAAACACCATATATTTT.